The clone carrying this TCR beta chain was recorded once. Its antigen is not known. An end of the junction differs from the germline gene, which may be a read error. Germline V CDR1 and CDR2: LNHNV, YYDKDF (reference sequence). There are 19 residues in the CDR3. The data belong to a study of T cells after posttransplantation cyclophosphamide. Study-wide findings and caveats: Blood and skin or GI T cell repertoires showed limited TRB overlap. Recipient CMV seropositivity and CMV reactivation strongly tracked TRB clonality. Later blood repertoires were often dominated by clones from the donor CD8+ memory compartment.

Sequenced by immunoSEQ multiplex PCR; TCRdb stores in-frame clones only, minus some. The sample has approximately 29,000 clones, 86% seen once. On the day of bone marrow donation, the related graft donor provided peripheral blood. This receptor was identified in a man aged 45-65 years. J is TRBJ2-2 and V is TRBV15; D perhaps matches TRBD2 (5 bases). Sequencing was carried out using PBMCs. For the CDR3, the DNA is TGTGCCACCGGCAGAGATCCTGCCGGTTTGGGTCGTAGCGCCGGGGAGCTGTTTTTT. Translating it yields CATGRDPAGLGRSAGELFF.